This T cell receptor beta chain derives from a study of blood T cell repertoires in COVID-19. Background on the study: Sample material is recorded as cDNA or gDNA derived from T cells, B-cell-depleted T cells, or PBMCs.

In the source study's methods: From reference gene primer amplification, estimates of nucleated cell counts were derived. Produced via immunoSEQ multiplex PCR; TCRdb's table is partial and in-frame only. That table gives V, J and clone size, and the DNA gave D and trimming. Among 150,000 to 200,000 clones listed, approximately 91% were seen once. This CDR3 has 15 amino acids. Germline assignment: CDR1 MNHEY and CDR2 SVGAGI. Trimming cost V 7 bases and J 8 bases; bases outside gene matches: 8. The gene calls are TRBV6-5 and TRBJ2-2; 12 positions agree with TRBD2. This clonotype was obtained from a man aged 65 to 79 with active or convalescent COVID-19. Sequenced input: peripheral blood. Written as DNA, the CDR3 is TGTGCCAGCAATCCTCTAGCGGGGGGGCCTGGGGAGCTGTTTTTT. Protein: CASNPLAGGPGELFF.